This TCR beta chain was sequenced for a study of cytomegalovirus exposure and HLA in healthy donors. Germline values: CDR1 KGHSH, CDR2 LQKENI. Trimming took 3 bases from V and 1 from J; bases not matched to a gene: 1. This CDR3 has 14 residues. The PCR used 60 Vbeta and 13 Jbeta primers. The table came from immunoSEQ multiplex PCR; TCRdb's copy has only in-frame clones and leaves some out. Here the sample spans about 130,000 clones, approximately 85% being singletons. The clonotype comes from a boy younger than 18 in good health and CMV-seronegative. The chain joins TRBV18 to TRBJ2-5, with 8 bases fitting TRBD2. Sequencing input: PBMCs. CDR3 sequence reads: CASSPTSGQETQYF. The CDR3 nucleotides read TGTGCCAGCTCACCTACTAGCGGCCAAGAGACCCAGTACTTC.